This is a list of T cell receptor beta chains from one sample in a study of blood T cell repertoires in COVID-19. The repertoire was sequenced with immunoSEQ multiplex PCR; TCRdb's copy has only in-frame clones and lacks some. There are some 45,000 clones in the sample; approximately 90% occur only once, and around 12% lies in the top ten. What was sequenced was peripheral blood. All receptors derive from a human donor in a cohort sampled during active COVID-19. CDR3s include the opening cysteine and the closing phenylalanine or tryptophan. A D gene is named only where the DNA matches it firmly. For some rows the clone size is stated as once, few or many, or as a class when expanded; others skip it.

J gene	V gene	clone size	D gene	CDR3 DNA	CDR3 protein
TRBJ2-5	TRBV10-3	.	.	TGTGCCATCAATAGCGTCCTAGACGGACAAGAGACCCAGTACTTC	CAINSVLDGQETQYF
TRBJ2-7	TRBV6-2/TRBV6-3	.	TRBD2	TGTGCCAGCAGTACACCGACTAGCGGAACCTACGAGCAGTACTTC	CASSTPTSGTYEQYF
TRBJ1-2	TRBV30	.	.	TGTGCCTGGAGTGTCGGGGGGGCCTATGGCTACACCTTC	CAWSVGGAYGYTF
TRBJ2-1	TRBV9	.	TRBD2	TGTGCCAGCAGCGTAGGGCCTAGCGGGAGCGATGAGCAGTTCTTC	CASSVGPSGSDEQFF
TRBJ1-5	TRBV19	.	.	TGTGCCAGTAGTAGGGGCGGTAGCAATCAGCCCCAGCATTTT	CASSRGGSNQPQHF
TRBJ1-6	TRBV9	.	.	TGTGCCAGCAGCGTGCGGGATTCACCCCTCCACTTT	CASSVRDSPLHF
TRBJ2-7	TRBV11-1	.	TRBD2	TGTGCCAGCAGCCGGCGCCCCGGGACTAGCTCCTACGAGCAGTACTTC	CASSRRPGTSSYEQYF
TRBJ1-2	TRBV6-6	.	.	TGTGCCATATCACGGTCCTCCGTATCACTCTATGGCTACACCTTC	CAISRSSVSLYGYTF
TRBJ1-5	TRBV11-2	.	.	TGTGCCAGCAGCTTAGCAGGGCAAAATCAGCCCCAGCATTTT	CASSLAGQNQPQHF
TRBJ2-7	TRBV5-8	.	.	TGTGCCAGCAGCTGGGGGAGGAGCCCAAACTACGAGCAGTACTTC	CASSWGRSPNYEQYF
TRBJ2-5	TRBV7-9	.	TRBD2	TGTGCCAGCAGCTCTGGACTAGCGGGAGTGGGGCAAGAGACCCAGTACTTC	CASSSGLAGVGQETQYF
TRBJ1-5	TRBV28	.	.	TGTGCCAGCACTTCAAGGACAGTTTATAGCAATCAGCCCCAGCATTTT	CASTSRTVYSNQPQHF
TRBJ1-1	TRBV3-1/TRBV3-2	.	.	TGTGCCAGCAGCCAAGAGGGGTTCGGGAATTTGAACACTGAAGCTTTCTTT	CASSQEGFGNLNTEAFF
TRBJ2-1	TRBV7-2	.	TRBD1	TGTGCCAGCAGCTACGACAGGGGTACCTACAATGAGCAGTTCTTC	CASSYDRGTYNEQFF
TRBJ2-5	TRBV3-1/TRBV3-2	.	.	TGTGCCAGCAGCCAAGGGAAGGCTAGGGAGACCCAGTACTTC	CASSQGKARETQYF
TRBJ2-3	TRBV4-3	once	.	TGCGCCAGCAGCCAAGAAGCTAGGGGAAGCACAGATACGCAGTATTTT	CASSQEARGSTDTQYF
TRBJ1-1	TRBV19	.	.	TGTGCCAGTAGTATACAGCCGGGGAACACTGAAGCTTTCTTT	CASSIQPGNTEAFF
TRBJ2-7	TRBV12-3/TRBV12-4	.	.	TGTGCCAGCAGTTCGGGCTACGAGCAGTACTTC	CASSSGYEQYF